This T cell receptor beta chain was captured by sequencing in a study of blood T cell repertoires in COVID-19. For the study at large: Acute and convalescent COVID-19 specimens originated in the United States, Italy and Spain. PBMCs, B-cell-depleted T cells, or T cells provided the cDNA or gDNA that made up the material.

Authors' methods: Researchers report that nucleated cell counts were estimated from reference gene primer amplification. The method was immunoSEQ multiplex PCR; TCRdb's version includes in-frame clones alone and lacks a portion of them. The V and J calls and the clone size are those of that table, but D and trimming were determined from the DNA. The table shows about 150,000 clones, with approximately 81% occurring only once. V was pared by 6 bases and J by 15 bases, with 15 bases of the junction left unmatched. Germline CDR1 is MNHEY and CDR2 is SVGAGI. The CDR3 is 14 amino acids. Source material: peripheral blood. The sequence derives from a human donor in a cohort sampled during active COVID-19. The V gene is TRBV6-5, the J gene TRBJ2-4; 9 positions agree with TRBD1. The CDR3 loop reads CASSPGQGELSWYF. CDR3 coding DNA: TGTGCCAGCAGCCCGGGACAGGGCGAGCTGTCGTGGTACTTC.